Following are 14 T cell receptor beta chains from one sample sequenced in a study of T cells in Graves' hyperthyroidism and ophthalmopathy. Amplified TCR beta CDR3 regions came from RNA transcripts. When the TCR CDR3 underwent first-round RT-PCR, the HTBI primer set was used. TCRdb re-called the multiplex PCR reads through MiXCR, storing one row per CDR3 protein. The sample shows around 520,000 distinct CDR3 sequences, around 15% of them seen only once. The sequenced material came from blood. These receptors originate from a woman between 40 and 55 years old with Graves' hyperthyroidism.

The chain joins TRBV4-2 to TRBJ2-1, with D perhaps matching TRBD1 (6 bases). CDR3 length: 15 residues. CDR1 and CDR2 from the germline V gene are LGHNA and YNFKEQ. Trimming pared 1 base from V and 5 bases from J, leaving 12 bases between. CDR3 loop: CASSQVGDTDNEQFF. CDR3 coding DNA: TGTGCCAGCAGCCAAGTGGGGGACACCGACAATGAGCAGTTCTTC.

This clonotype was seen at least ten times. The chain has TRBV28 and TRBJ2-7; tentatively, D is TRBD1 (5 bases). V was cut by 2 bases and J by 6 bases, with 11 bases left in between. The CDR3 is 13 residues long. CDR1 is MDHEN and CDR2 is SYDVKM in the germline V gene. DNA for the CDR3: TGTGCCAGCAGTTTAGGTTCAGGGTTCGAGCAGTACTTC. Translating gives CASSLGSGFEQYF.

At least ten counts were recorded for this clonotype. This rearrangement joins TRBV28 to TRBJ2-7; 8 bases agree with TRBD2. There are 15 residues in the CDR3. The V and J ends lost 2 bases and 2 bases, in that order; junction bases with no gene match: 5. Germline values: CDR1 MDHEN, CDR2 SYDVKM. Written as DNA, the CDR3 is TGTGCCAGCAGTTTACGCGGGAGGAACCCCTACGAGCAGTACTTC. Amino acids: CASSLRGRNPYEQYF.

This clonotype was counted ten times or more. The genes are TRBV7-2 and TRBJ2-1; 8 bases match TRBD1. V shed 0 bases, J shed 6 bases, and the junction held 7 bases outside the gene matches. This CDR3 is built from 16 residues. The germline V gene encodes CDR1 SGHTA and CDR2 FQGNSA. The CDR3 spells CASSLAPGGGLNEQFF. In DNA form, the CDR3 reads TGTGCCAGCAGCTTAGCTCCAGGGGGCGGCCTCAATGAGCAGTTCTTC.

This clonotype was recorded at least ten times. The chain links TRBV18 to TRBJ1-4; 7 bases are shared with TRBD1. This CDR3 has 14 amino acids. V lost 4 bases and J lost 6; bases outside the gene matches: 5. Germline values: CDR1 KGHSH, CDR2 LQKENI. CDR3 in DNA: TGTGCCAGCTCACGAGGGACAGAGGATGAAAAACTGTTTTTT. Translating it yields CASSRGTEDEKLFF.

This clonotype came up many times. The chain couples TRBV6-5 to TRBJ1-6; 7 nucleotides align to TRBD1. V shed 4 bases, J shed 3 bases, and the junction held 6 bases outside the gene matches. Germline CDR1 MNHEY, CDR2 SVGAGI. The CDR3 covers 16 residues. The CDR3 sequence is CASSSTTGNYNSPLHF. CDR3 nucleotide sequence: TGTGCCAGCAGTTCTACGACAGGGAACTATAATTCACCCCTCCACTTT.

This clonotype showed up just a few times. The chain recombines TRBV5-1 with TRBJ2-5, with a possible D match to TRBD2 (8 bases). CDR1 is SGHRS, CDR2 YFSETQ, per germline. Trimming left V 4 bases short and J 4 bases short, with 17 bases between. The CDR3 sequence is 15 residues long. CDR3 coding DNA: TGCGCCAGCAGCCCACTAGCGGCAGGGGGAGAGACCCAGTACTTC. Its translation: CASSPLAAGGETQYF. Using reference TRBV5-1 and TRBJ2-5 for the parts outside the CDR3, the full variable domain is KAGVTQTPRYLIKTRGQQVTLSCSPISGHRSVSWYQQTPGQGLQFLFEYFSETQRNKGNFPGRFSGRQFSNSRSEMNVSTLELGDSALYLCASSPLAAGGETQYFGPGTRLLVL.

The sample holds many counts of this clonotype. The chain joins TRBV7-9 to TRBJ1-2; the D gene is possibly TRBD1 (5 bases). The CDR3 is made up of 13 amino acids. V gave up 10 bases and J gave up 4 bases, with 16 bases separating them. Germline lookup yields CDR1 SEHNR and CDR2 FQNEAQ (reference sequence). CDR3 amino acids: CATSPTDIYGYTF. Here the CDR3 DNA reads TGTGCCACTAGCCCGACAGATATCTATGGCTACACCTTC.

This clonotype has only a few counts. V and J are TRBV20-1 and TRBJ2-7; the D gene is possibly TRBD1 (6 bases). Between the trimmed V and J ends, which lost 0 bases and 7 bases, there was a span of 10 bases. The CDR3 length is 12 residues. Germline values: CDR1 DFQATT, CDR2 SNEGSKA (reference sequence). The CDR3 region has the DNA TGCAGTGCTAGAGATGGTCAGGGGGAGCAGTACTTC. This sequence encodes CSARDGQGEQYF.

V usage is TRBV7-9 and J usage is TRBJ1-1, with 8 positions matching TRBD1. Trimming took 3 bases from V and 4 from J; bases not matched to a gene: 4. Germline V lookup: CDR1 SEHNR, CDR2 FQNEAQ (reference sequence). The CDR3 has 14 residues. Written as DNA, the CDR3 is TGTGCCAGCAGCTTTAACACAGGGGGCACTGAAGCTTTCTTT. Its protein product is CASSFNTGGTEAFF.

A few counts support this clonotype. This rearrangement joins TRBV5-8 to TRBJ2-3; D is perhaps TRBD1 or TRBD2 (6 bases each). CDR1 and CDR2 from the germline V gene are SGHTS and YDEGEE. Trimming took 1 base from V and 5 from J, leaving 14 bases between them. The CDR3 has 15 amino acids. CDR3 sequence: CASSLSGGWEDTQYF. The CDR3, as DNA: TGTGCCAGCAGCTTGTCCGGGGGCTGGGAAGATACGCAGTATTTT.

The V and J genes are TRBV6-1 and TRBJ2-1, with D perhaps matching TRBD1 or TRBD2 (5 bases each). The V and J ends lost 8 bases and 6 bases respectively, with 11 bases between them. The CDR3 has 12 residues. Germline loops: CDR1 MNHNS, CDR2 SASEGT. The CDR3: CASYGGGNEQFF. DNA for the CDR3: TGTGCCAGCTACGGTGGGGGCAATGAGCAGTTCTTC.

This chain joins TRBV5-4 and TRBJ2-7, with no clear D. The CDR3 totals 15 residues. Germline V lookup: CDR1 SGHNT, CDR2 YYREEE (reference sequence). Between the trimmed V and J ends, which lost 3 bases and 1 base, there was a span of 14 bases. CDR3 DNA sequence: TGTGCCAGCAGCTCTGACACAGTTTCATCCTACGAGCAGTACTTC. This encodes CASSSDTVSSYEQYF.

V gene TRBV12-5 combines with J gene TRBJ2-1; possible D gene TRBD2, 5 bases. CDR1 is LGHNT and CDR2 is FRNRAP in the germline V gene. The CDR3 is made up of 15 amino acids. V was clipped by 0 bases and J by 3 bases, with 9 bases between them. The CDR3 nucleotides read TGTGCTAGTGGTTTGGTTCGGGGAGACTACAATGAGCAGTTCTTC. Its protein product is CASGLVRGDYNEQFF.